This T cell receptor beta chain was identified in a study of blood T cell repertoires in COVID-19 (TCRdb year 2020). Regarding the complete study: Samples from collaborators originated in the United States, Italy and Spain and spanned both the acute and convalescent phases of COVID-19. The prospective study material was composed of cDNA or gDNA derived from T cells, B-cell-depleted T cells, or PBMCs. Subjects who had been exposed to COVID-19, were actively infected with it, or had recovered from it provided the deeply sampled blood TCRbeta repertoires that made up the dataset. The repertoires were released in a freely available public database intended as a resource for research on the immune response to SARS-CoV-2. The samples were drawn from the first 160 participants of the ongoing ImmuneRACE study and from roughly 1,300 subjects provided by 6 global collaborators. A de-identified subject ID, COVID-19 status, age in years and sex were almost always included in the sample metadata. Where available, HLA class I and class II types were taken from metadata supplied by the sample provider and were not determined by assay-based typing. Results and caveats for the whole study, not just this receptor: How much clinical and demographic metadata was included differed by source and by participant, and the metadata was provided uncurated.

The CDR3 runs 15 amino acids, cysteine and phenylalanine included. Only the CDR3 DNA is retained, 45 bases long and in frame from the first base. Reading the germline V gene gives CDR1 SGHRS and CDR2 YFSETQ. Ends trimmed: V by 2 bases, J by 5 bases; bases unmatched to a gene: 6. Collaborating institutions collected whole blood in K2EDTA tubes following their own protocols. Collaborator samples were shipped for TCRbeta analysis as frozen whole blood, isolated PBMCs, or DNA extracted from either sample type. The immunoSEQ Assay, a bias-controlled multiplex PCR, was used to amplify TCRbeta CDR3 regions from genomic DNA. As for how the authors treated the data: Within the assay, amplification of reference gene primers was used to estimate how many nucleated cells each sample contained. To quantify the absolute abundance of each unique TCRbeta CDR3 rearrangement, sequence reads were collapsed and filtered. For each sample, productive Simpson clonality was calculated as the square root of Simpson's diversity index across productive rearrangements. In its TCRdb copy, this immuneACCESS table keeps in-frame sequences only and misses some clones. Where compared with another copy, unresolved V genes explain less than half of these, and the others have no known cause. The V and J calls and clone size come from that table; D and trimming were worked out from the DNA. The sample table holds 180,000 or so clones, of which over 75% were seen once. The ten biggest clones cover about 3% of the sample.

On this clone: What this receptor recognizes is not known. Per-base quality was not reported, and no clone a single base away is much larger than it.

The chain uses TRBV5-1 and TRBJ2-5, with 10 bases matching TRBD2. Sequences were obtained from peripheral blood. This TCR derives from a woman of 80 years or more with active or convalescent COVID-19. CDR3 reads: CASSLGTSVSETQYF. Read as DNA, the sequence is TGCGCCAGCAGCTTAGGGACTAGCGTCAGTGAGACCCAGTACTTC.